This T cell receptor beta chain was captured by sequencing in a study of early T cells in non-severe SARS-CoV-2 infection. Study at large: Chains were unpaired, as sequencing was done on bulk RNA from unsorted whole blood.

Points from the study as a whole: Anti-spike CD8 specificities were favored by VDJdb matching, whose results missed private and CD4 specificities.

This clonotype was detected ten times or more. Its cognate antigen is unknown. The germline V gene encodes CDR1 SGHTA and CDR2 FQGNSA. CDR3 length: 13 amino acids. Trimming shortened V by 1 base and J by 3 bases, and 4 bases separated the two germline ends. Individual cDNA molecules each received unique molecular identifiers attached to them. TCRdb itself ran the 5' RACE reads through MiXCR, one entry per CDR3 protein. The sample lists some 40,000 distinct CDR3 sequences, less than 6.5% occurring once. This sequence was found in an adult who was a healthcare worker with PCR-confirmed SARS-CoV-2 infection or an uninfected control (not recorded which). J is TRBJ1-5 and V is TRBV7-2; D ambiguous. The sequencing sample was made of whole blood. CDR3 sequence reads: CASSLGDNQPQHF. CDR3 coding DNA: TGTGCCAGCAGCTTAGGCGACAATCAGCCCCAGCATTTT. Drawing the rest from reference TRBV7-2 and TRBJ1-5, the complete variable domain is GAGVSQSPSNKVTEKGKDVELRCDPISGHTALYWYRQSLGQGLEFLIYFQGNSAPDKSGLPSDRFSAERTGGSVSTLTIQRTQQEDSAVYLCASSLGDNQPQHFGDGTRLSIL.